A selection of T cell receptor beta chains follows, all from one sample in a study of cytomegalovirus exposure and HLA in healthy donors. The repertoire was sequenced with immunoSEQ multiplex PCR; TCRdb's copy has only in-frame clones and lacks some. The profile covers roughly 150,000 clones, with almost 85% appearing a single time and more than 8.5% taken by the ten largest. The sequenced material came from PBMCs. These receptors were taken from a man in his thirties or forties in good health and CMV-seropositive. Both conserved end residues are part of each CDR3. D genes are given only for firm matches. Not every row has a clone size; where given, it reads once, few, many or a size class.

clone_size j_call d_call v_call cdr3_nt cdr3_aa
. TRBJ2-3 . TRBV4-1 TGCGCCAGCAGCTCCCCAGCGGCTTCCCTAAGCACAGATACGCAGTATTTT CASSSPAASLSTDTQYF
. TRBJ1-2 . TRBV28 TGTGCCAGCAGTCCCGGAGGGGACAACTATGGCTACACCTTC CASSPGGDNYGYTF
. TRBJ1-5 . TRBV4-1 TGCGCCAGCAGCCAAGGGGGGAGGGATAGCAATCAGCCCCAGCATTTT CASSQGGRDSNQPQHF
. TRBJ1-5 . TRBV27 TGTGCCAGCAGTTTATCCAGGGCGAGCAATCAGCCCCAGCATTTT CASSLSRASNQPQHF
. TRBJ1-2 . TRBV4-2 TGTGCCAGCAGCCAAGATTGGGACACCGATAACTCTAACCGCTACACCTTC CASSQDWDTDNSNRYTF
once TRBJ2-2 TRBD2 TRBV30 TGTGCCTGGAGATGGCTAGCGGGAGTCGGCACCGGGGAGCTGTTTTTT CAWRWLAGVGTGELFF
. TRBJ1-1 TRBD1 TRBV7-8 TGTGCCAGCAGCTTAGGAGGGACAGGGTCTGAAGCTTTCTTT CASSLGGTGSEAFF
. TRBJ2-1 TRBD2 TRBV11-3 TGTGCCAGCAGCCACGGGGGGAGGGCCACCCTGTTCTTC CASSHGGRATLFF
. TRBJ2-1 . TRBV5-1 TGCGCCAGCAGCTTGGGCCCTGATACGTTAGTTCTCGGTGAGCAGTTCTTC CASSLGPDTLVLGEQFF
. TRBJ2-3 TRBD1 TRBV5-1 TGCGCCAGCGCCCCGGGACAGAACACAGATACGCAGTATTTT CASAPGQNTDTQYF
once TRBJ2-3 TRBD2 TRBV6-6 TGTGCCAGCAGATCTAGCGGGGAGACAGATACGCAGTATTTT CASRSSGETDTQYF
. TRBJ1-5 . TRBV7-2 TGTGCCAGCAGCTTAGCGCGGGATTGGTCGGATCAGCCCCAGCATTTT CASSLARDWSDQPQHF
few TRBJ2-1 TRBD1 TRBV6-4 TGTGCCAGCAGTGACGGGACAGGGCCGACCAATGAGCAGTTCTTC CASSDGTGPTNEQFF
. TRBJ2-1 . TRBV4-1 TGCGCCAGCAGCCAAGATTTCGATGAGCAGTTCTTC CASSQDFDEQFF
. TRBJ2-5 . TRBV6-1 TGTGCCAGCAGTGAACTTTACTACCAAGAGACCCAGTACTTC CASSELYYQETQYF
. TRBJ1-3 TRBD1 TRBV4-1 TGCGCCAGCAGCCAAGGGTGGGTAGGGGGCGTCTCTGGAAACACCATATATTTT CASSQGWVGGVSGNTIYF
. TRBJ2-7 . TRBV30 TGTGCCTGGAAGGGGCAGGGGCCCACCTACGAGCAGTACTTC CAWKGQGPTYEQYF
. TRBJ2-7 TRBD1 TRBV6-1 TGTGCCAGCAGACAGGGGATCGGGTCCTACGAGCAGTACTTC CASRQGIGSYEQYF
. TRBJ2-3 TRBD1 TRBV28 TGTGCCAGCAGTCCCACCATTGACAGGGGGCGGGATACGCAGTATTTT CASSPTIDRGRDTQYF
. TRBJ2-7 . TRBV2 TGTGCCAGCAGTGTCCGAGTCCTTGTAAATCCCTACGAGCAGTACTTC CASSVRVLVNPYEQYF
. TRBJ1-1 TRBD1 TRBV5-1 TGCGCCAGCAGCTCACGACAGGGCGCTGGCAGGGAAGCTTTCTTT CASSSRQGAGREAFF
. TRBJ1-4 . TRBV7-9 TGTGCCACCGTCGCGGATGCAACTAATGAAAAACTGTTTTTT CATVADATNEKLFF
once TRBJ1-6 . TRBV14 TGTGCCAGCAGCCAAATGTCAGGGGTCGATTTTCCCCTCCACTTT CASSQMSGVDFPLHF
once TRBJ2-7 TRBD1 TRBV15 TGTGCCACCAGCAGAGATCTGACAGGGGCGGGCGAGCAGTACTTC CATSRDLTGAGEQYF
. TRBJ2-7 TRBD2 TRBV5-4 TGTGCCAGCAGCTTTAGCGGGAGCTCCTACGAGCAGTACTTC CASSFSGSSYEQYF
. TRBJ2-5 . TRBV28 TGTGCCAGCAGTTTTCCAGGGGGAGGCCAAGAGACCCAGTACTTC CASSFPGGGQETQYF
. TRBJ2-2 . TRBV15 TGTGCCACCAGCAGAGATCGAGGGGGCACCGGGGAGCTGTTTTTT CATSRDRGGTGELFF
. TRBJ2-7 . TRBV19 TGTGCCAGTAGTATAGATACCGGTCTGGCCTACGAGCAGTACTTC CASSIDTGLAYEQYF
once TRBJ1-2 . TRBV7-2 TGTGCCAGCAGCCCCTACGATAGATCCTTTAACTATGGCTACACCTTC CASSPYDRSFNYGYTF
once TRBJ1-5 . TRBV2 TGTGCCAGCAGATCCCAAAGCAATCAGCCCCAGCATTTT CASRSQSNQPQHF
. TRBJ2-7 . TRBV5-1 TGCGCCAGCAGCTTTACAAGCTCCTACGAGCAGTACTTC CASSFTSSYEQYF
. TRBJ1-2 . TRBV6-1 TGTGCCAGCAGTGAAATCGATGGCTACACCTTC CASSEIDGYTF
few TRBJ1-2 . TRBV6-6 TGTGCCAGCAGTCAACAGGGTAGTGCTTACTATGGCTACACCTTC CASSQQGSAYYGYTF
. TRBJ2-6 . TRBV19 TGTGCCAGTAGTATAGCAACGGGGTCTGGGGCCAACGTCCTGACTTTC CASSIATGSGANVLTF
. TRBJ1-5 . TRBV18 TGTGCCAGCTCGCCGACAGCAGATGGCAATCAGCCCCAGCATTTT CASSPTADGNQPQHF